This is a list of T cell receptor beta chains from one sample in a study of cytomegalovirus exposure and HLA in healthy donors. Clones were read by immunoSEQ multiplex PCR, and TCRdb kept only the in-frame ones, dropping some. The sample includes fewer than 200,000 clones, 76% of them seen just once. The sequenced sample consisted of PBMCs. These receptors were obtained from a female donor in good health and CMV-seronegative. The CDR3 runs from the conserved cysteine through the conserved F or W. A D gene is named only where the DNA matches it firmly. A clone size is listed for some rows: how often the clone was seen (once, few, many), or a class if it is expanded.

J	D	V	size	DNA	CDR3
TRBJ1-5	-	TRBV30	-	TGTGCCTGGAGTGGAGGGAATGGCAATCAGCCCCAGCATTTT	CAWSGGNGNQPQHF
TRBJ2-7	TRBD2	TRBV27	-	TGTGCCAGCAGAAGATTTGCTAACAATATAGCGGGAGAAGATAAGTCCTACGAGCAGTACTTC	CASRRFANNIAGEDKSYEQYF
TRBJ1-1	TRBD1	TRBV9	-	TGTGCCAGCAGCGCCCAGGGACAGAGCACTGAAGCTTTCTTT	CASSAQGQSTEAFF
TRBJ2-7	-	TRBV20-1	-	TGCAGTGCTAGCGGGACTTTACAGTACTTC	CSASGTLQYF
TRBJ1-1	TRBD1	TRBV28	-	TGTGCCAGCGACCGGGACAGGACTGAAGCTTTCTTT	CASDRDRTEAFF
TRBJ2-2	TRBD2	TRBV7-2	-	TGTGCCAGCAGCTCCAGGAGGTTCCTAGCGGGAGGGGGTGGCGGGGAGCTGTTTTTT	CASSSRRFLAGGGGGELFF
TRBJ1-1	TRBD1	TRBV6-1	-	TGTGCCAGCAGTGTGACAGGGAGTGGTACTGAAGCTTTCTTT	CASSVTGSGTEAFF
TRBJ2-2	-	TRBV9	-	TGTGCCAGCAGCCCCATGGACTTAACGAACACCGGGGAGCTGTTTTTT	CASSPMDLTNTGELFF
TRBJ2-3	TRBD2	TRBV5-6	few	TGTGCCAGCAGCTTAAAGACTAGCGGGAGCCCGACAGATACGCAGTATTTT	CASSLKTSGSPTDTQYF
TRBJ2-1	TRBD1	TRBV5-6	once	TGTGCCAGCAGCGGGACAGGCTACGAGCAGTTCTTC	CASSGTGYEQFF
TRBJ1-2	-	TRBV2	-	TGTGCCAGCAGCAAAACGCTGGGCTATCAAGACTATGGCTACACCTTC	CASSKTLGYQDYGYTF
TRBJ2-5	-	TRBV27	-	TGTGCCAGCAGGGGGGCGATGGGGACGTCGGAGACCCAGTACTTC	CASRGAMGTSETQYF
TRBJ2-6	-	TRBV10-3	-	TGTGCCATCAGTGAGGTTGAGACTTCCCACTCTGGGGCCAACGTCCTGACTTTC	CAISEVETSHSGANVLTF
TRBJ2-5	TRBD2	TRBV2	-	TGTGCCAGCAGTGACGCGGGGGGGGATTTCGAAGAGACCCAGTACTTC	CASSDAGGDFEETQYF
TRBJ2-5	TRBD1	TRBV15	-	TGTGCCACCAGCAGAGGGGACAGCCAAGAGACCCAGTACTTC	CATSRGDSQETQYF
TRBJ2-7	TRBD2	TRBV19	few	TGTGCCAGTTCCTGGACTAGCGGGGCCGAGCAGTACTTC	CASSWTSGAEQYF
TRBJ1-1	-	TRBV19	-	TGTGCCAGTAGTATTCTGGGGGCGATGAACACTGAAGCTTTCTTT	CASSILGAMNTEAFF
TRBJ2-1	TRBD2	TRBV2	-	TGTGCCAGCAGTATAGGGACTAGTAGGGTCAATGAGCAGTTCTTC	CASSIGTSRVNEQFF
TRBJ1-5	-	TRBV21-1	-	TGTGCCAGCACCCCCCCCCGGGACACTTGGCCCCAGCATTTT	CASTPPRDTWPQHF
TRBJ1-5	TRBD1	TRBV7-9	once	TGTGCCAGCAGCCACGGACAGGGAGTCTCCCTCAATCAGCCCCAGCATTTT	CASSHGQGVSLNQPQHF
TRBJ2-2	-	TRBV6-6	-	TGTGCCAGCAGCAAACACCCAACCGGGGAGCTGTTTTTT	CASSKHPTGELFF
TRBJ1-2	-	TRBV19	-	TGTGCCAGTAGTATAGGACGACTTTATGGCTACACCTTC	CASSIGRLYGYTF
TRBJ2-1	-	TRBV23-1	-	TGCGCCAGCCCCCTGGGTCGGCAGGGTGGCAATGAGCAGTTCTTC	CASPLGRQGGNEQFF
TRBJ1-5	TRBD1	TRBV2	-	TGTGCCAGCAGGTCCGGGACAGTTAGCAATCAGCCCCAGCATTTT	CASRSGTVSNQPQHF
TRBJ2-3	TRBD2	TRBV6-4	-	TGTGCCAGCAGTGTGGAACGGGAGGGAAGAGATACGCAGTATTTT	CASSVEREGRDTQYF
TRBJ1-3	-	TRBV5-1	once	TGCGCCAGCAGCACGCAAGGAGGAAACTCTGGAAACACCATATATTTT	CASSTQGGNSGNTIYF
TRBJ2-2	-	TRBV30	-	TGTGCCTGCCTGCCCCTACCGACCGGGGAGCTGTTTTTT	CACLPLPTGELFF
TRBJ2-6	TRBD1	TRBV5-4	-	TGTGCCAGCAGCACTGGACAGGGGCCCTCTGGGGCCAACGGCCTGACTTTC	CASSTGQGPSGANGLTF
TRBJ2-1	-	TRBV5-4	-	TGTGCCAGCAGCTTGGAGGAGCCCGCGAATGAGCAGTTCTTC	CASSLEEPANEQFF
TRBJ2-1	TRBD2	TRBV9	-	TGTGCCAGCAGCGTTTCCGGGGGGGCCGACAATGAGCAGTTCTTC	CASSVSGGADNEQFF
TRBJ2-7	TRBD1	TRBV30	-	TGTGCCTGGAGCCGGGACAGTCCCCCGAACGAGCAGTACTTC	CAWSRDSPPNEQYF
TRBJ2-5	TRBD2	TRBV12-5	-	TGTGCTAGTGGTTTGGCCGGGGGGCAAGAGACCCAGTACTTC	CASGLAGGQETQYF
TRBJ1-1	-	TRBV5-4	once	TGTGCCAGCAGCTTGGTTCAGTCTAACACTGAAGCTTTCTTT	CASSLVQSNTEAFF
TRBJ2-4	-	TRBV30	-	TGTGCCTGGAGTACGACTACTGTAGCCAAAAACATTCAGTACTTC	CAWSTTTVAKNIQYF
TRBJ2-5	-	TRBV18	once	TGTGCCAGCTCACCAACAGCCCAAGAGACCCAGTACTTC	CASSPTAQETQYF
TRBJ2-1	-	TRBV7-2	-	TGTGCCAGCAGACAACCCCCGGCACCGGGGTTCTTC	CASRQPPAPGFF
TRBJ1-2	TRBD1	TRBV7-2	-	TGTGCCAGCAGCTTCGGACTCGGGACAGGACACTATGGCTACACCTTC	CASSFGLGTGHYGYTF
TRBJ1-3	-	TRBV19	-	TGTGCCAGTATCTCAATGGGCCGAAGCTCTGGAAACACCATATATTTT	CASISMGRSSGNTIYF
TRBJ2-7	-	TRBV6-6	-	TGTGCCAGCAGTTACTCGCGAGAATACGAGCAGTACTTC	CASSYSREYEQYF
TRBJ1-3	-	TRBV19	-	TGTGCCAGTAGTTCGGAGTCTGGAAACACCATATATTTT	CASSSESGNTIYF
TRBJ2-5	-	TRBV23-1	-	TGCGCCAGCAGTCAATCGGTATCGCAGGGGGAGACCCAGTACTTC	CASSQSVSQGETQYF
TRBJ2-4	-	TRBV5-4	-	TGTGCCAGCAGCCACACAGGGCAGATAATCTCCAAAAACATTCAGTACTTC	CASSHTGQIISKNIQYF
TRBJ1-6	-	TRBV4-3	once	TGCGCCAGCAGCCAAGAGTGGCAGGGTGGTTCACCCCTCCACTTT	CASSQEWQGGSPLHF
TRBJ2-5	TRBD1	TRBV4-3	-	TGCGCCAGCAGCCAAGATGGGACAGGGGGCCGAGAGACCCAGTACTTC	CASSQDGTGGRETQYF
TRBJ1-5	TRBD1	TRBV5-8	-	TGTGCCAGCAGCTTGGAGGGGGCAACGTATCAGCCCCAGCATTTT	CASSLEGATYQPQHF
TRBJ2-1	TRBD2	TRBV27	-	TGTGCCAGCAGGGGGCTAGCGGGGGGACTCAATGAGCAGTTCTTC	CASRGLAGGLNEQFF
TRBJ1-3	-	TRBV28	-	TGTGCCAGCAGTCCAGGGGTATCCGGAAACACCATATATTTT	CASSPGVSGNTIYF
TRBJ2-3	-	TRBV6-4	-	TGTGCCAGCAGTTTCTATCCTGGCACAGATACGCAGTATTTT	CASSFYPGTDTQYF
TRBJ2-3	TRBD1	TRBV10-3	-	TGTGCCATCAGTGAGCTAGGACAGGGTTCAGATACGCAGTATTTT	CAISELGQGSDTQYF
TRBJ1-2	-	TRBV30	-	TGTGCCTGGAGTTGGGTCCAGGGCGGCTACACCTTC	CAWSWVQGGYTF